One TCR beta chain is described in this entry. This record belongs to a study of blood T cell repertoires in COVID-19. The germline V gene encodes CDR1 DFQATT and CDR2 SNEGSKA (reference sequence). The CDR3 has 13 amino acids. V was shortened by 3 bases and J by 5 bases, with 13 bases between the two germline ends. Participants spanned ages 18 to 89 years and resided in roughly 26 US areas. Data came from immunoSEQ multiplex PCR; TCRdb stores just in-frame clones and leaves some out. The sample consists of approximately 210,000 clones, about 84% of them appearing once. The chain employs TRBV20-1 and TRBJ1-1; D gene uncertain. The sequenced sample consisted of PBMCs or T cells enriched from blood (not recorded which). The receptor was isolated from a man aged 30 to 45 with acute COVID-19. For the CDR3, the DNA is TGCAGTGCTAGTTCGCCTAGGAAGACTGAAGCTTTCTTT. Residues: CSASSPRKTEAFF.